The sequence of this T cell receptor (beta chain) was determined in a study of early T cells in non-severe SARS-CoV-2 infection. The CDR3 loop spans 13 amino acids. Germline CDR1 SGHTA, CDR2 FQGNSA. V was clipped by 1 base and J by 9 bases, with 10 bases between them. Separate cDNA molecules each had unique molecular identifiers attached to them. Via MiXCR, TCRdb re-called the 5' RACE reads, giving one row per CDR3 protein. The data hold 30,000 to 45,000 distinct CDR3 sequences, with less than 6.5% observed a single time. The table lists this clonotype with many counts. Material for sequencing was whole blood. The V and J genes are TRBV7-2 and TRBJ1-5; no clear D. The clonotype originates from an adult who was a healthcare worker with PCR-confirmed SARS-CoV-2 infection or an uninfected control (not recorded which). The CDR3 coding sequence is TGTGCCAGCAGCTTAGAGGTCCGGATGCCCCAGCATTTT. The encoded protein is CASSLEVRMPQHF.